This note documents a single T cell receptor (beta chain) sequence. What it recognizes is unknown. The sample's time point: pre-treatment sample, taken before nivolumab and TIL therapy. The tumor samples were excised metastases, mostly pleural nodules or supraclavicular lymph nodes. Sequencing used immunoSEQ v3. Generated by immunoSEQ multiplex PCR, the TCRdb table keeps only in-frame clones and is missing some. The sample has some 90,000 clones, less than 70% seen once. This sample is part of a study of TIL therapy for anti-PD-1-resistant metastatic lung cancer. Study context: Median tumor mutation burden was about 1.5 mutations per megabase. Notes on the study in general: Patients were highly selected, enriched for treatment-naive, never-smoker and oncogene-addicted cases.

The sequencing used tumor tissue, collected at baseline. The sequence was obtained from a person aged 25 to 80 with non-small cell lung cancer.

The CDR3 reads CASSNTGLAGAVYNEQFF. The CDR3 DNA reads TGCGCCAGCAGCAACACGGGACTAGCGGGAGCGGTCTACAATGAGCAGTTCTTC. The gene calls are TRBV5-1 and TRBJ2-1; 14 nucleotides match TRBD2. The CDR3 has 18 residues. V lost 4 bases to trimming and J lost 3 bases; unmatched junction nucleotides: 9. The germline V gene encodes CDR1 SGHRS and CDR2 YFSETQ.